These T cell receptor beta chains were read from a single sample in a study of blood T cell repertoires in COVID-19. Some clones are missing from TCRdb's copy, which holds only in-frame ones; the method was immunoSEQ multiplex PCR. The sample lists under 200,000 clones, around 81% seen once, with 6.5% to 9% in the top ten. Sequencing was performed on peripheral blood. Every receptor here comes from a woman older than 75 with COVID-19, enrolled during active disease. Each CDR3 is given with its conserved first and last residue. A D gene is named only where the DNA matches it firmly. Some rows have no size entry. The others give once, few or many, or a class for an expanded clone.

j_gene	v_gene	d_gene	len	abundance	CDR3aa	CDR3nt
TRBJ2-4	TRBV18	.	15	.	CASSPLGGQGNIQYF	TGTGCCAGCTCACCACTCGGAGGGCAGGGAAACATTCAGTACTTC
TRBJ1-1	TRBV9	.	17	.	CASSLTRAAGVGTEAFF	TGTGCCAGCAGCCTCACGCGTGCCGCGGGGGTAGGGACTGAAGCTTTCTTT
TRBJ1-2	TRBV19	TRBD1	14	.	CASIRDRGRNGYTF	TGTGCCAGTATCCGGGACAGGGGTAGGAATGGCTACACCTTC
TRBJ2-7	TRBV19	.	13	.	CASSFRRDLEQYF	TGTGCCAGTAGTTTCCGACGGGATCTGGAGCAGTACTTC
TRBJ2-4	TRBV18	.	17	.	CASSPPGQRMAKNIQYF	TGTGCCAGCTCACCCCCGGGACAAAGGATGGCCAAAAACATTCAGTACTTC
TRBJ1-2	TRBV28	.	11	few	CAIEGNYGYTF	TGTGCCATCGAGGGTAACTATGGCTACACCTTC
TRBJ2-1	TRBV11-3	.	15	.	CASSFLLERDNEQFF	TGTGCCAGCAGCTTCCTCCTTGAGCGGGACAATGAGCAGTTCTTC
TRBJ1-2	TRBV6-1	.	14	.	CASSEEGLNYGYTF	TGTGCCAGCAGTGAAGAGGGACTAAACTATGGCTACACCTTC
TRBJ2-7	TRBV9	.	14	.	CASSEGPGGYEQYF	TGTGCCAGCAGCGAGGGACCGGGGGGCTATGAGCAGTACTTC
TRBJ1-5	TRBV28	TRBD1	14	.	CASSLTGANQPQHF	TGTGCCAGCAGCCTGACAGGGGCCAATCAGCCCCAGCATTTT
TRBJ1-1	TRBV10-3	TRBD1	16	.	CAISDRTGGGNTEAFF	TGTGCCATCAGTGATAGGACAGGGGGGGGGAACACTGAAGCTTTCTTT
TRBJ2-7	TRBV2	TRBD2	14	once	CASSGLAGLYEQYF	TGTGCCAGCAGTGGACTAGCGGGATTATACGAGCAGTACTTC
TRBJ1-5	TRBV12-3/TRBV12-4	.	13	.	CASSTTGNQPQHF	TGTGCCAGCAGCACAACAGGGAATCAGCCCCAGCATTTT
TRBJ1-2	TRBV7-2	.	14	once	CASSSGGQTYGYTF	TGTGCCAGCAGCTCGGGGGGCCAGACCTATGGCTACACCTTC
TRBJ1-5	TRBV19	TRBD1	16	.	CASNKAGTGEGQPQHF	TGTGCCAGTAATAAAGCCGGGACAGGGGAAGGTCAGCCCCAGCATTTT
TRBJ1-4	TRBV7-2	TRBD1	14	.	CASSYTGVDEKLFF	TGTGCCAGCAGCTATACAGGGGTTGACGAAAAACTGTTTTTT
TRBJ1-2	TRBV13	TRBD1	12	.	CASETGGYGYTF	TGTGCCAGCGAGACAGGGGGCTATGGCTACACCTTC
TRBJ1-3	TRBV4-1	TRBD1	16	.	CASSQDSLTQGHTIYF	TGCGCCAGCAGCCAAGATTCCCTGACACAGGGGCACACCATATATTTT
TRBJ1-4	TRBV29-1	TRBD1	12	.	CSVRDSNEKLFF	TGCAGCGTTCGGGACAGTAATGAAAAACTGTTTTTT
TRBJ2-3	TRBV4-1	TRBD2	15	.	CASSSASGGVDTQYF	TGCGCCAGCAGCTCCGCGAGCGGGGGGGTCGATACGCAGTATTTT
TRBJ2-3	TRBV7-9	TRBD1	14	.	CASSLGQGSDTQYF	TGTGCCAGCAGCTTGGGACAGGGATCAGATACGCAGTATTTT
TRBJ1-5	TRBV6-5	.	12	.	CASSRGNQPQHF	TGTGCCAGCAGCCGGGGCAATCAGCCCCAGCATTTT
TRBJ2-7	TRBV5-1	.	14	.	CASSLGAEVGEQYF	TGCGCCAGCAGCTTGGGCGCCGAGGTTGGCGAGCAGTACTTC
TRBJ2-7	TRBV7-9	.	12	.	CASSYREGEQYF	TGTGCCAGCAGTTATAGAGAGGGCGAGCAGTACTTC
TRBJ1-3	TRBV7-2	.	13	once	CASSRGQGNTIYF	TGTGCCAGCAGCCGAGGACAGGGAAACACCATATATTTT
TRBJ1-2	TRBV7-8	.	17	.	CASSFSFTGGGKNGYTF	TGTGCCAGCAGCTTCAGCTTTACGGGGGGCGGAAAGAATGGCTACACCTTC
TRBJ1-2	TRBV11-2	TRBD1	14	.	CASSLGQSNYGYTF	TGTGCCAGCAGCTTGGGACAGTCTAACTATGGCTACACCTTC
TRBJ2-2	TRBV5-1	.	14	.	CASSTDKNTGELFF	TGCGCCAGCAGCACGGACAAGAACACCGGGGAGCTGTTTTTT
TRBJ1-1	TRBV20-1	.	13	.	CSASFGQITEAFF	TGCAGTGCCAGTTTCGGACAAATCACTGAAGCTTTCTTT
TRBJ1-1	TRBV7-9	.	15	once	CASSGGPLVGTEAFF	TGTGCCAGCAGCGGGGGCCCCCTGGTAGGCACTGAAGCTTTCTTT
TRBJ1-1	TRBV7-2	TRBD1	13	.	CASSPRPTGGAFF	TGTGCCAGCAGCCCTCGCCCGACAGGGGGGGCTTTCTTT
TRBJ1-3	TRBV5-4	.	13	.	CAGTSGVGNTIYF	TGTGCCGGCACATCGGGGGTTGGAAACACCATATATTTT
TRBJ1-4	TRBV9	.	17	.	CASSRNRDTTTNEKLFF	TGTGCCAGCAGTCGCAACCGGGACACCACAACTAATGAAAAACTGTTTTTT
TRBJ1-2	TRBV9	TRBD1	13	.	CASSVGQGAGYTF	TGTGCCAGCAGCGTAGGACAGGGTGCTGGCTACACCTTC
TRBJ1-6	TRBV6-5	.	15	.	CASFRDARRGSPLHF	TGTGCCAGCTTCCGAGACGCGCGGCGGGGATCACCCCTCCACTTT
TRBJ2-3	TRBV29-1	TRBD2	16	.	CSLVRGTSGGKDTQYF	TGCAGCCTCGTACGGGGGACTAGCGGGGGGAAAGATACGCAGTATTTT
TRBJ1-5	TRBV27	TRBD1	13	.	CASSGQGVQPQHF	TGTGCCAGCTCGGGGCAGGGGGTTCAGCCCCAGCATTTT
TRBJ2-6	TRBV7-2	.	15	.	CASSFSGAGANVLTF	TGTGCCAGCAGCTTTTCAGGTGCTGGGGCCAACGTCCTGACTTTC
TRBJ1-2	TRBV7-3	.	11	.	CASTYGLGYTF	TGTGCCAGCACCTACGGGTTAGGCTACACCTTC
TRBJ2-1	TRBV9	TRBD2	15	.	CASSVEGLGINEQFF	TGTGCCAGCAGCGTAGAGGGACTAGGTATCAATGAGCAGTTCTTC
TRBJ1-5	TRBV4-1	.	16	once	CASSQDLRGFNQPQHF	TGCGCCAGCAGCCAAGACCTCAGGGGTTTCAATCAGCCCCAGCATTTT
TRBJ1-1	TRBV12-3/TRBV12-4	.	11	.	CASSFRDQAFF	TGTGCCAGCAGTTTCCGGGATCAGGCTTTCTTT
TRBJ1-2	TRBV7-2	TRBD1	14	.	CASSLGGYNYGYTF	TGTGCCAGCAGCCTAGGGGGCTATAACTATGGCTACACCTTC
TRBJ1-1	TRBV7-8	.	13	.	CASSLGLEGEAFF	TGTGCCAGCAGCTTAGGCTTGGAGGGCGAAGCTTTCTTT
TRBJ1-4	TRBV18	.	14	.	CASSPGNGGEKLFF	TGTGCCAGCTCACCAGGGAACGGGGGTGAAAAACTGTTTTTT
TRBJ2-3	TRBV7-2	.	13	.	CASSFGVRGTQYF	TGTGCCAGCAGCTTTGGGGTCAGGGGTACGCAGTATTTT
TRBJ2-7	TRBV7-2	.	13	.	CASSRYRAHEQYF	TGTGCCAGCAGCCGGTACAGGGCCCACGAGCAGTACTTC
TRBJ1-2	TRBV12-3/TRBV12-4	.	13	.	CASSLQGTGGYTF	TGTGCCAGCAGTTTACAGGGGACGGGCGGCTACACCTTC
TRBJ1-3	TRBV4-1	.	15	few	CASSQERGAGNTIYF	TGCGCCAGCAGCCAAGAACGGGGGGCCGGAAACACCATATATTTT
TRBJ2-3	TRBV16	TRBD2	16	.	CASSHRRGGSTDTQYF	TGTGCCAGCAGCCATCGGCGGGGGGGCAGCACAGATACGCAGTATTTT
TRBJ1-1	TRBV5-6	.	14	.	CASSLAHRIAEAFF	TGTGCCAGCAGCTTGGCCCATAGAATAGCTGAAGCTTTCTTT
TRBJ2-1	TRBV7-6	TRBD2	18	.	CASSYRTSGRVRYNEQFF	TGTGCCAGCAGCTACCGGACTAGCGGGAGGGTCCGCTACAATGAGCAGTTCTTC
TRBJ1-6	TRBV7-9	.	12	.	CASSPAAGPLHF	TGTGCCAGCAGTCCAGCGGCCGGACCCCTCCACTTT
TRBJ1-5	TRBV7-3	.	13	.	CASSFMAVQPQHF	TGTGCCAGCAGCTTTATGGCCGTCCAGCCCCAGCATTTT
TRBJ2-7	TRBV7-2	.	13	.	CASNRGGSYEQYF	TGTGCCAGCAATAGGGGTGGCAGCTACGAGCAGTACTTC
TRBJ1-1	TRBV6-6	TRBD1	15	.	CASSYPGQENTEAFF	TGTGCCAGCAGTTACCCGGGACAGGAGAACACTGAAGCTTTCTTT
TRBJ1-3	TRBV5-1	TRBD1	15	.	CASSSGDRAGNTIYF	TGCGCCAGCAGCTCGGGGGACAGGGCTGGAAACACCATATATTTT
TRBJ1-5	TRBV7-8	.	15	.	CASTIGAATGQPQHF	TGTGCCAGCACCATAGGCGCCGCCACAGGGCAGCCCCAGCATTTT
TRBJ2-3	TRBV2	.	16	.	CASSDGLGAIGDTQYF	TGTGCCAGCAGCGACGGATTAGGAGCGATAGGAGATACGCAGTATTTT